This T cell receptor (beta chain) is drawn from a study of cytomegalovirus exposure and HLA in healthy donors. Study overall: Genetic ancestry analysis placed more than 80% of the approximately 400 donors that were genotyped in the Caucasian-associated cluster.

Study outcomes and limitations: In a later analysis, most CMV-associated TCR beta chains appeared HLA-restricted. Of the V segments, some could not be distinguished, including TRBV6-2 and TRBV6-3, and were excluded. Roughly even sequencing depth across donors was the assumption behind the presence/absence analyses.

A multiplex PCR was run with 60 Vbeta primers and 13 Jbeta primers. Produced via immunoSEQ multiplex PCR; TCRdb's table is partial and in-frame only. Seen here are roughly 150,000 clones, roughly 64% observed once, and the top ten hold 2.5% to 3.5%. Germline loops: CDR1 SQVTM, CDR2 ANQGSEA. Trimming left V 2 bases short and J 8 bases short, with 12 bases between. The CDR3 length is 13 residues. To note about this clone: Its target is not known.

This sequence joins TRBV29-1 and TRBJ2-2; the D gene is possibly TRBD1 (5 bases). This receptor was taken from a woman between 25 and 40 years old in good health and CMV-seropositive. What was sequenced was PBMCs. For the CDR3, the DNA is TGCAGCGTTGAAAAGCAGGGCTCAGGGGAGCTGTTTTTT. Amino acids: CSVEKQGSGELFF.